A single sample gave rise to the 3 T cell receptor beta chains below, sequenced in a study of identical twins' blood T cells. TCRdb independently ran MiXCR on the 5' RACE reads; one entry per CDR3 protein. The profile covers about 370,000 distinct CDR3 sequences, with under 30% appearing a single time and approximately 6.6% taken by the ten largest. The sample taken for sequencing was PBMCs. The receptors were gathered from a woman aged 18 to 50 in good health.

The chain combines TRBV7-9 with TRBJ1-4, with 10 nucleotides matching TRBD1. The CDR3 is 16 residues long. Per germline, CDR1 SEHNR and CDR2 FQNEAQ (reference sequence). With V trimmed by 2 bases and J by 2 bases, 2 bases remained unmatched. CDR3 sequence: CASSLRGQGTNEKLFF. CDR3 coding DNA: TGTGCCAGCAGCTTAAGGGGACAGGGGACTAATGAAAAACTGTTTTTT.

The sample holds a few counts of this clonotype. The V gene is TRBV13, the J gene TRBJ1-1; 7 bases map to TRBD1. This CDR3 comprises 14 residues. Per the germline V gene, CDR1 is PRHDT and CDR2 is FYEKMQ (reference sequence). V was pared by 5 bases and J by 3 bases, with 6 bases of the junction left unmatched. For the CDR3, the DNA is TGTGCCAGCAGCCGGACAGGTCAAGACACTGAAGCTTTCTTT. Protein product: CASSRTGQDTEAFF.

The rearrangement links TRBV5-1 to TRBJ2-7, with 15 nucleotides matching TRBD2. V gave up 4 bases and J gave up 5 bases; unmatched junction bases: 10. The CDR3 sequence is 17 residues long. CDR1 SGHRS and CDR2 YFSETQ come from the germline V gene. This chain's CDR3 is CASSLGLAGGLGHEQYF. CDR3 DNA: TGCGCCAGCAGCCTGGGACTAGCGGGAGGCTTGGGCCACGAGCAGTACTTC.